The rows below give T cell receptor beta chains drawn from one sample of a study of blood T cell repertoires in COVID-19. Only in-frame clones appear in the TCRdb table, and some are missing; sequencing was by immunoSEQ multiplex PCR. This sample carries approximately 400,000 clones, roughly four fifths of them seen once, and the ten largest clones take roughly 1.1%. The source material was peripheral blood. The receptors originated from a human donor with acute or convalescent COVID-19. The donor label of this sample is uncertain. Both conserved end residues are part of each CDR3. Fields, in order: J gene, clone size, V gene, D gene, CDR3 DNA, CDR3 protein. The D gene is left open where the match is weak. Some rows have no size entry. The others give once, few or many, or a class for an expanded clone.

TRBJ2-5 | NA | TRBV6-6 | NA | TGTGCCAGCAGTACAGCACGTTCGAGGACCCAGTACTTC | CASSTARSRTQYF
TRBJ1-1 | NA | TRBV19 | NA | TGTGCCAGTAGCTTGGACGGGGACACTGAAGCTTTCTTT | CASSLDGDTEAFF
TRBJ1-6 | NA | TRBV2 | NA | TGTGCCAGCAGGAGACAGCCTAATTCACCCCTCCACTTT | CASRRQPNSPLHF
TRBJ1-6 | NA | TRBV9 | NA | TGTGCCAGCAGCGCAAGACAGAATTATAATTCACCCCTCCACTTT | CASSARQNYNSPLHF
TRBJ1-6 | NA | TRBV6-6 | NA | TGTGCCAGCAGTTACCCGCGGGACTACCTCCACTTT | CASSYPRDYLHF
TRBJ1-6 | NA | TRBV3-1/TRBV3-2 | NA | TGTGCCACTAATAAGGGGTTTAATTCACCCCTCCACTTT | CATNKGFNSPLHF
TRBJ1-5 | medium-sized | TRBV27 | NA | TGTGCCAGCAGTCCCAGTCCCCCGCCCCAGCATTTT | CASSPSPPPQHF
TRBJ1-6 | NA | TRBV19 | TRBD1 | TGTGCCAGTAGTATATTGTCAGGACAGGGTAAGAGGGCCCTCCACTTT | CASSILSGQGKRALHF
TRBJ1-6 | NA | TRBV19 | NA | TGTGCCAGTAGTATTGGACGGGAAGACACCCTCCACTTT | CASSIGREDTLHF
TRBJ2-7 | NA | TRBV9 | TRBD2 | TGTGCCAGCAGCGTAGGGGGACTAGCGGAGTACGAGCAGTACTTC | CASSVGGLAEYEQYF
TRBJ1-2 | NA | TRBV15 | TRBD1 | TGTGCCACCAGCAGAGACGACAGGGGGGGATATGGCTACACCTTC | CATSRDDRGGYGYTF
TRBJ1-2 | few | TRBV30 | TRBD1 | TGTGCCTGGAGTCCCCCGGGACAGGGCGCCTATGGCTACACCTTC | CAWSPPGQGAYGYTF
TRBJ2-1 | few | TRBV7-2 | TRBD2 | TGTGCCAGCAGCTTAGTTAGCGGGGATTACAATGAGCAGTTCTTC | CASSLVSGDYNEQFF
TRBJ2-7 | once | TRBV7-8 | NA | TGTGCCAGCAGTTCCGGGGGGACAAACGAGCAGTACTTC | CASSSGGTNEQYF
TRBJ1-6 | NA | TRBV6-6 | TRBD1 | TGTGCCAGCAGAGCTCCGGGACAGGGGTCGTCACCCCTCCACTTT | CASRAPGQGSSPLHF
TRBJ1-4 | NA | TRBV7-9 | NA | TGTGCCAGCAGCTTAGTCCGGGGAGAGGATGAAAAACTGTTTTTT | CASSLVRGEDEKLFF
TRBJ1-2 | few | TRBV30 | TRBD1 | TGTGCCTGGAGGGACTACAGGGGTGGCGGCTACACCTTC | CAWRDYRGGGYTF
TRBJ1-5 | NA | TRBV2 | NA | TGTGCCAGCAGTGACTTAGGAGTGGCCCAGCATTTT | CASSDLGVAQHF
TRBJ2-4 | NA | TRBV2 | NA | TGTGCCAGCAGTGGGAGGGGCAGCAAAAACATTCAGTACTTC | CASSGRGSKNIQYF
TRBJ1-2 | NA | TRBV10-1 | NA | TGCGCCAGCAGTAAACATTACAGGGATTTTTGCTATGGCTACACCTTC | CASSKHYRDFCYGYTF
TRBJ1-6 | NA | TRBV5-1 | TRBD1 | TGCGCCAGCAGCTTGGCGGGACAGAGCTCCTATAATTCACCCCTCCACTTT | CASSLAGQSSYNSPLHF
TRBJ1-5 | NA | TRBV5-4 | NA | TGTGCCAGCAGCTTGGATGGCACCAATCAGCCCCAGCATTTT | CASSLDGTNQPQHF
TRBJ1-1 | NA | TRBV7-9 | NA | TGTGCCATCCAACAAGGGGCATACGCGAACACTGAAGCTTTCTTT | CAIQQGAYANTEAFF
TRBJ1-3 | NA | TRBV7-9 | NA | TGTGCCAGCAGTTTGACAGGACACTCTGGAAACACCATATATTTT | CASSLTGHSGNTIYF
TRBJ1-1 | NA | TRBV7-2 | NA | TGTGCCAGCAGCTTAGCGGCCGTGTCAGAAGCTTTCTTT | CASSLAAVSEAFF
TRBJ2-2 | NA | TRBV28 | TRBD1 | TGTGCCAGCAGTTCCCTTGGGGACAGGGGGCGCGGGGAGCTGTTTTTT | CASSSLGDRGRGELFF
TRBJ1-5 | NA | TRBV7-8 | TRBD1 | TGTGCCAGCAGCCCACTGACCGGGACAGGCAATCAGCCCCAGCATTTT | CASSPLTGTGNQPQHF
TRBJ2-7 | NA | TRBV3-1/TRBV3-2 | TRBD2 | TGTGCCAGCAGCCCCCCCCTAGGTAGCGGGACCTATACTTACGAGCAGTACTTC | CASSPPLGSGTYTYEQYF
TRBJ1-2 | NA | TRBV28 | NA | TGTGCCAGCAGTTATTTCCAGGGGACGTTATCCTATGGCTACACCTTC | CASSYFQGTLSYGYTF
TRBJ2-7 | NA | TRBV3-1/TRBV3-2 | NA | TGTGCCAGCAGCCATGGTCATACAGGGCCGCAGTACTTC | CASSHGHTGPQYF
TRBJ1-2 | NA | TRBV5-1 | TRBD1 | TGCGCCAGCAGGACCGGACAGGGTAGTGGCTACACCTTC | CASRTGQGSGYTF
TRBJ1-2 | few | TRBV19 | NA | TGTGCCAGTAGTATCCCTGCAGACAGTGCTCGCTACACCTTC | CASSIPADSARYTF
TRBJ1-3 | NA | TRBV3-1/TRBV3-2 | NA | TGTGCCAGCAGCCAAGACCCGGGGGGAGTAGCTGGAAACACCATATATTTT | CASSQDPGGVAGNTIYF
TRBJ1-1 | NA | TRBV3-1/TRBV3-2 | NA | TGTGCCAGCAGCCAAGGGGGGAGGGCAGGGAACACTGAAGCTTTCTTT | CASSQGGRAGNTEAFF
TRBJ2-1 | NA | TRBV6-2/TRBV6-3 | NA | TGTGCCAGCAGTTATTGGGACTCCTCCTACAATGAGCAGTTCTTC | CASSYWDSSYNEQFF
TRBJ2-1 | NA | TRBV2 | NA | TGTGCCAGCAGTGTTTGGGGGACATTTAGCGATGAGCAGTTCTTC | CASSVWGTFSDEQFF
TRBJ2-1 | NA | TRBV6-6 | NA | TGTGCCAGCAGTCCAGGGGACGGTTCGGATGAGCAGTTCTTC | CASSPGDGSDEQFF
TRBJ1-2 | few | TRBV19 | NA | TGTGCCAGTAGTATCGGGGGGCTTACTCCTAACTATGGCTACACCTTC | CASSIGGLTPNYGYTF
TRBJ1-1 | NA | TRBV11-2 | TRBD1 | TGTGCCAGCAGCGGACAGGGTGGGAGGAGTGAAGCTTTCTTT | CASSGQGGRSEAFF
TRBJ2-7 | NA | TRBV29-1 | TRBD1 | TGCAGCGTTGTAAATAGGGACAGAACCTACGAGCAGTACTTC | CSVVNRDRTYEQYF
TRBJ2-7 | NA | TRBV5-5 | NA | TGTGCCAGCACGGGATGGGGGAGGGAGCAGTACTTC | CASTGWGREQYF
TRBJ2-1 | NA | TRBV24-1 | TRBD2 | TGTGCCACCAGTGATAGCGGGGCATCCTACAATGAGCAGTTCTTC | CATSDSGASYNEQFF
TRBJ1-5 | NA | TRBV5-1 | TRBD1 | TGCGCCAGCAGCTTGGCGCGGGACAGGGGTCCGGGTGGCAATCAGCCCCAGCATTTT | CASSLARDRGPGGNQPQHF
TRBJ1-6 | few | TRBV20-1 | NA | TGCAGTGCTAGCGATGAGGCCCTCCACTTT | CSASDEALHF
TRBJ1-4 | few | TRBV15 | TRBD1 | TGTGCCACCAGCAACAGGGGTAGGGCTAATGAAAAACTGTTTTTT | CATSNRGRANEKLFF
TRBJ2-1 | few | TRBV6-4 | TRBD1 | TGTGCCAGCGGCCGGGACAGCTACAATGAGCAGTTCTTC | CASGRDSYNEQFF
TRBJ2-3 | few | TRBV9 | TRBD2 | TGTGCCAGCAGCGTAGGGGGGCTAGCGGGGCCCACAGATACGCAGTATTTT | CASSVGGLAGPTDTQYF
TRBJ1-1 | NA | TRBV28 | NA | TGTGCCAGCAGTTTACGCAGGGTCACTGAAGCTTTCTTT | CASSLRRVTEAFF
TRBJ1-5 | NA | TRBV4-2 | NA | TGTGCCAGCAGCGGCTCTTTTGGTGGTAATCAGCCCCAGCATTTT | CASSGSFGGNQPQHF
TRBJ2-7 | NA | TRBV7-6 | TRBD1 | TGTGCCAGCAGCGTACCGGGACAGGGTGTCGAGCAGTACTTC | CASSVPGQGVEQYF
TRBJ2-3 | few | TRBV30 | NA | TGTGCCTGGAGTGTATGGTGGATGTGGACTCCCGATCACCCTAGCACAGATACGCAGTATTTT | CAWSVWWMWTPDHPSTDTQYF
TRBJ1-5 | NA | TRBV30 | TRBD1 | TGTGCCTGGAGTTTGGACAGGGAAAAGCCTGATCAGCCCCAGCATTTT | CAWSLDREKPDQPQHF